This TCR beta chain came from a study of breast tumors, draining lymph nodes, adjacent tissues. Via MiXCR, TCRdb re-called the multiplex PCR reads, giving one row per CDR3 protein. The data hold around 230,000 distinct CDR3 sequences, with about 34% observed a single time. Germline loops: CDR1 DFQATT, CDR2 SNEGSKA (reference sequence). The CDR3 is 14 residues long. Between the trimmed V and J ends, which lost 0 bases and 8 bases, there was a span of 14 bases. This clonotype was seen ten or more times. The lymph nodes were axillary draining lymph nodes from breast cancer patients. The sequenced sample was axillary lymph node tissue. The chain employs TRBV20-1 and TRBJ2-4, with D hard to call. The clonotype was recovered from a female donor with breast cancer. Some clones in this sample may be carry-over from other donors' samples. The CDR3 loop is CSARDFRVSDIQYF. DNA for the CDR3: TGCAGTGCTAGAGATTTTCGGGTTTCGGACATTCAGTACTTC.